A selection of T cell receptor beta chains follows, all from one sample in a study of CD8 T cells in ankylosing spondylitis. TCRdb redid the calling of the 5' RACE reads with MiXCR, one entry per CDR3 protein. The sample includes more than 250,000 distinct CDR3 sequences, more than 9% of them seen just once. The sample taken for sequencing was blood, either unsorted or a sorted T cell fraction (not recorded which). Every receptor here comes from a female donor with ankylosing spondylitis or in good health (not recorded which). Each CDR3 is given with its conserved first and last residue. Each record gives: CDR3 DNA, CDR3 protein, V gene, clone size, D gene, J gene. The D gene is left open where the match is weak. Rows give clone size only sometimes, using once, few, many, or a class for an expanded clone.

cdr3_nt: TGTGCCAGCAGTTTGGGTCCCGGACAGGGGAATCAGCCCCAGCATTTT
cdr3_aa: CASSLGPGQGNQPQHF
v_call: TRBV12-3/TRBV12-4
clone_size: many
d_call: TRBD1
j_call: TRBJ1-5

cdr3_nt: TGTGCCAGCGGTCCCGCGAACACCGGGGAGCTGTTTTTT
cdr3_aa: CASGPANTGELFF
v_call: TRBV27
clone_size: NA
d_call: NA
j_call: TRBJ2-2

cdr3_nt: TGTGCCAGCAGCCCGCAAGCGGGTGTGAACACTGAAGCTTTCTTT
cdr3_aa: CASSPQAGVNTEAFF
v_call: TRBV7-9
clone_size: many
d_call: NA
j_call: TRBJ1-1

cdr3_nt: TGCAGTGCTCCAGGGGGTGAAGCTAACTATGGCGACACCTTC
cdr3_aa: CSAPGGEANYGDTF
v_call: TRBV20-1
clone_size: few
d_call: TRBD1
j_call: TRBJ1-2

cdr3_nt: TGTGCCAGCAGCGACGGGGCGGGGCGTTACTACGAGCAGTACTTC
cdr3_aa: CASSDGAGRYYEQYF
v_call: TRBV9
clone_size: many
d_call: NA
j_call: TRBJ2-7

cdr3_nt: TGTGCCAGCAGCCTTTTACAGGGGGCGGCCGGGGAGCTGTTTTTT
cdr3_aa: CASSLLQGAAGELFF
v_call: TRBV7-2
clone_size: many
d_call: TRBD1
j_call: TRBJ2-2

cdr3_nt: TGCAGCGCCGGAGGACCCCCATTAGGGGATGAGCAGTTCTTC
cdr3_aa: CSAGGPPLGDEQFF
v_call: TRBV29-1
clone_size: many
d_call: NA
j_call: TRBJ2-1

cdr3_nt: TGTGCCAGCTCACCACCGACCGGAAACACCATATATTTT
cdr3_aa: CASSPPTGNTIYF
v_call: TRBV18
clone_size: NA
d_call: NA
j_call: TRBJ1-3

cdr3_nt: TGTGCCAGCAGTGAGCCTCCGGGACTAGTGACAGATACGCAGTATTTT
cdr3_aa: CASSEPPGLVTDTQYF
v_call: TRBV25-1
clone_size: NA
d_call: TRBD2
j_call: TRBJ2-3

cdr3_nt: TGTGCCAGCAGTGAAGCCCCTTTGGCGTATGAGCAGTTCTTC
cdr3_aa: CASSEAPLAYEQFF
v_call: TRBV2
clone_size: NA
d_call: NA
j_call: TRBJ2-1

cdr3_nt: TGCGCCAGCAGCTTGGGGACAGGGGGAGACTATGGCTACACCTTC
cdr3_aa: CASSLGTGGDYGYTF
v_call: TRBV5-1
clone_size: NA
d_call: TRBD1
j_call: TRBJ1-2

cdr3_nt: TGTGCCAGCAGTTTAGCCGCGTCAACGGAGACCCAGTACTTC
cdr3_aa: CASSLAASTETQYF
v_call: TRBV12-3/TRBV12-4
clone_size: many
d_call: NA
j_call: TRBJ2-5

cdr3_nt: TGTGCCAGCAGCGGGGACCCCGGGACTAGCGGGAGCGGTGAGACCCAGTACTTC
cdr3_aa: CASSGDPGTSGSGETQYF
v_call: TRBV11-1
clone_size: NA
d_call: TRBD2
j_call: TRBJ2-5

cdr3_nt: TGCAGTGCCAGAATTCTGGAGCAGTACTTC
cdr3_aa: CSARILEQYF
v_call: TRBV20-1
clone_size: many
d_call: NA
j_call: TRBJ2-7

cdr3_nt: TGTGCCAGCAGTTACGGGGACACTGCGCAGTTCTTC
cdr3_aa: CASSYGDTAQFF
v_call: TRBV6-2/TRBV6-3
clone_size: many
d_call: NA
j_call: TRBJ2-1

cdr3_nt: TGCGCCAGCAGCTTGAGCCTAGCTACAGATACGCAGTATTTT
cdr3_aa: CASSLSLATDTQYF
v_call: TRBV5-1
clone_size: many
d_call: NA
j_call: TRBJ2-3

cdr3_nt: TGCAGTGCTAGAGTGCCAGGGGGCTCTGGGGAAAAACTGTTTTTT
cdr3_aa: CSARVPGGSGEKLFF
v_call: TRBV20-1
clone_size: many
d_call: TRBD1
j_call: TRBJ1-4

cdr3_nt: TGCAGTGCTAGCAGTGCTAGAGAAGCTTTCTTT
cdr3_aa: CSASSAREAFF
v_call: TRBV20-1
clone_size: many
d_call: NA
j_call: TRBJ1-1

cdr3_nt: TGTGCCAGCAGTCTCGGGACTAGCAAAACAGATACGCAGTATTTT
cdr3_aa: CASSLGTSKTDTQYF
v_call: TRBV28
clone_size: many
d_call: TRBD2
j_call: TRBJ2-3

cdr3_nt: TGTGCCAGCAGCTTATGGACAGGACTAGGTAGAACCGGGGAGCTGTTTTTT
cdr3_aa: CASSLWTGLGRTGELFF
v_call: TRBV5-8
clone_size: many
d_call: NA
j_call: TRBJ2-2

cdr3_nt: TGTGCCAGCAGCACGCGAGGGGGAACTAATGAAAAACTGTTTTTT
cdr3_aa: CASSTRGGTNEKLFF
v_call: TRBV9
clone_size: few
d_call: NA
j_call: TRBJ1-4

cdr3_nt: TGTGCCAGCAGTTCACAACCTACCTACGAGCAGTACTTC
cdr3_aa: CASSSQPTYEQYF
v_call: TRBV6-5
clone_size: many
d_call: NA
j_call: TRBJ2-7

cdr3_nt: TGTGCCAGCAGCTTAACCGGGACTAGCGGGAGGTCCGGAGAGACCCAGTACTTC
cdr3_aa: CASSLTGTSGRSGETQYF
v_call: TRBV11-2
clone_size: many
d_call: TRBD2
j_call: TRBJ2-5

cdr3_nt: TGTGCCAGTGACCAGGGAACGAACACTGAAGCTTTCTTT
cdr3_aa: CASDQGTNTEAFF
v_call: TRBV7-9
clone_size: once
d_call: NA
j_call: TRBJ1-1

cdr3_nt: TGCGCCAGCAGCTTGTCGAGGCAGAGACAGCTTCTTGAGCAGTACTTC
cdr3_aa: CASSLSRQRQLLEQYF
v_call: TRBV5-1
clone_size: many
d_call: NA
j_call: TRBJ2-7

cdr3_nt: TGTGCCAGCAGCCCAACCCGACTAACTAGCTCCTACAATGAGCAGTTCTTC
cdr3_aa: CASSPTRLTSSYNEQFF
v_call: TRBV7-2
clone_size: NA
d_call: NA
j_call: TRBJ2-1

cdr3_nt: TGTGCCAGCTCACCACTTAGCGGGAGTGCAGATACGCAGTATTTT
cdr3_aa: CASSPLSGSADTQYF
v_call: TRBV18
clone_size: many
d_call: TRBD2
j_call: TRBJ2-3

cdr3_nt: TGCGCCAGCAGCTTGGTAGTAGGGAACACCGGGGAGCTGTTTTTT
cdr3_aa: CASSLVVGNTGELFF
v_call: TRBV5-1
clone_size: many
d_call: NA
j_call: TRBJ2-2

cdr3_nt: TGTGCCAGCTCACCAGGAGTACGGGAGCGTATCACAGATACGCAGTATTTT
cdr3_aa: CASSPGVRERITDTQYF
v_call: TRBV18
clone_size: NA
d_call: NA
j_call: TRBJ2-3

cdr3_nt: TGCAGTGCAGACCCCCGGACCAAATACAATGAGCAGTTCTTC
cdr3_aa: CSADPRTKYNEQFF
v_call: TRBV20-1
clone_size: many
d_call: NA
j_call: TRBJ2-1

cdr3_nt: TGTGCCAGCAGCCGACAAGATCAGCCCCAGCATTTT
cdr3_aa: CASSRQDQPQHF
v_call: TRBV7-9
clone_size: NA
d_call: NA
j_call: TRBJ1-5

cdr3_nt: TGCAGTGCTAGAGATCTGGTGACCCTAGCCAAAAACATTCAGTACTTC
cdr3_aa: CSARDLVTLAKNIQYF
v_call: TRBV20-1
clone_size: many
d_call: NA
j_call: TRBJ2-4

cdr3_nt: TGTGCCAGCAGCTTTTCCTTGACTGTTTCGGCGAACACCGGGGAGCTGTTTTTT
cdr3_aa: CASSFSLTVSANTGELFF
v_call: TRBV11-2
clone_size: few
d_call: NA
j_call: TRBJ2-2

cdr3_nt: TGTGCCAGCAGCTTAGTTAGGGTTCCGTACGAGCAGTACTTC
cdr3_aa: CASSLVRVPYEQYF
v_call: TRBV7-9
clone_size: NA
d_call: NA
j_call: TRBJ2-7

cdr3_nt: TGCAGTGCTATACAGGGGGCGAATACTGAAGCTTTCTTT
cdr3_aa: CSAIQGANTEAFF
v_call: TRBV20-1
clone_size: NA
d_call: TRBD1
j_call: TRBJ1-1

cdr3_nt: TGTGCCAGCAGTTACTCGAGTGGGAACTCCTACGAGCAGTACTTC
cdr3_aa: CASSYSSGNSYEQYF
v_call: TRBV6-5
clone_size: NA
d_call: NA
j_call: TRBJ2-7

cdr3_nt: TGCGCCAGCAGCCAAGTCGGGTTCAGCGGGAGTAGTGGTGAGCAGTTCTTC
cdr3_aa: CASSQVGFSGSSGEQFF
v_call: TRBV4-1
clone_size: few
d_call: TRBD2
j_call: TRBJ2-1

cdr3_nt: TGTGCCAGCAGCCGACCAGGGGTAGCCCTCCACTTT
cdr3_aa: CASSRPGVALHF
v_call: TRBV5-5
clone_size: many
d_call: NA
j_call: TRBJ1-6

cdr3_nt: TGTGCCAGCAGTGAGATCCATCGGGGGGACGAGCAGTACTTC
cdr3_aa: CASSEIHRGDEQYF
v_call: TRBV6-1
clone_size: many
d_call: TRBD2
j_call: TRBJ2-7

cdr3_nt: TGCAGCGTTCCAGGGTTTGGGGCCTACGAGCAGTACTTC
cdr3_aa: CSVPGFGAYEQYF
v_call: TRBV29-1
clone_size: NA
d_call: NA
j_call: TRBJ2-7